These T cell receptor beta chains were read from a single sample in a study of T cell responses to AZD1222 COVID-19 vaccine. Only in-frame clones appear in the TCRdb table, and some are missing; sequencing was by immunoSEQ multiplex PCR. The sample records about 100,000 clones, 86% being singletons. Sequences were derived from peripheral blood, sampled on day 0 of AZD1222 vaccination. These receptors were collected from an adult in good health. Each CDR3 is given with its conserved first and last residue. The D gene is left open where the match is weak. A row's size may be missing; if present it is once, few, many or a size class.

J gene,clone size,D gene,V gene,CDR3 protein,CDR3 DNA
TRBJ2-3,NA,TRBD2,TRBV4-3,CASSQTTSGDTQYF,TGCGCCAGCAGCCAAACAACTAGCGGGGATACGCAGTATTTT
TRBJ2-3,NA,TRBD2,TRBV7-2,CASSLVSGRAGDTQYF,TGTGCCAGCAGCTTAGTTAGCGGGAGGGCCGGGGATACGCAGTATTTT
TRBJ2-7,NA,TRBD2,TRBV9,CASSVAPSGGAVNYEQYF,TGTGCCAGCAGCGTAGCACCCAGCGGGGGGGCCGTGAACTACGAGCAGTACTTC
TRBJ1-5,NA,NA,TRBV4-1,CASSQVPLSNQPQHF,TGCGCCAGCAGCCAAGTGCCTCTTAGCAATCAGCCCCAGCATTTT
TRBJ2-7,NA,TRBD2,TRBV29-1,CSVEGVAGGYEQYF,TGCAGCGTTGAAGGGGTAGCGGGGGGATACGAGCAGTACTTC
TRBJ2-2,NA,TRBD2,TRBV5-4,CASRPGTSGTGELFF,TGTGCCAGCAGACCTGGGACTAGCGGGACCGGGGAGCTGTTTTTT
TRBJ1-1,once,TRBD1,TRBV19,CASRADRGRLTEAFF,TGTGCCAGTAGGGCAGACAGGGGGCGCTTGACTGAAGCTTTCTTT
TRBJ2-7,NA,NA,TRBV6-2/TRBV6-3,CASSYAVGGEQYF,TGTGCCAGCAGTTATGCTGTTGGGGGCGAGCAGTACTTC
TRBJ1-1,NA,NA,TRBV6-5,CASSYQGPHTEAFF,TGTGCCAGCAGTTACCAGGGCCCGCACACTGAAGCTTTCTTT
TRBJ2-1,NA,NA,TRBV7-2,CASSTGRHNEQFF,TGTGCCAGCAGCACGGGACGACACAATGAGCAGTTCTTC
TRBJ1-6,NA,NA,TRBV18,CASSTGWEPLHF,TGTGCCAGCTCAACCGGCTGGGAACCCCTCCACTTT
TRBJ2-7,few,NA,TRBV7-2,CASSLRTAEQYF,TGTGCCAGCAGCTTACGCACGGCCGAGCAGTACTTC
TRBJ2-7,NA,TRBD1,TRBV5-1,CASSQSSGTGFFEQYF,TGCGCCAGCAGCCAAAGCTCTGGGACAGGGTTTTTCGAGCAGTACTTC
TRBJ1-5,few,NA,TRBV15,CATSRGNQPQHF,TGTGCCACCAGCAGGGGGAATCAGCCCCAGCATTTT
TRBJ2-2,NA,NA,TRBV7-9,CASSPAWELFF,TGTGCCAGCAGCCCTGCGTGGGAGCTGTTTTTT
TRBJ1-1,once,TRBD1,TRBV18,CASSGQGAMNTEAFF,TGTGCCAGCTCAGGCCAGGGGGCGATGAACACTGAAGCTTTCTTT
TRBJ2-2,NA,TRBD2,TRBV3-1/TRBV3-2,CASSRGLAGLAGELFF,TGTGCCAGCAGCCGGGGACTAGCGGGGTTGGCCGGGGAGCTGTTTTTT
TRBJ1-1,few,NA,TRBV11-2,CASSHYSTGPTEAFF,TGTGCCAGCAGCCACTACTCTACTGGGCCCACTGAAGCTTTCTTT
TRBJ1-6,NA,NA,TRBV27,CASSTGNHSPLHF,TGTGCCAGCAGTACAGGGAACCATTCACCCCTCCACTTT
TRBJ2-5,NA,NA,TRBV13,CASRQRRPGIGQETQYF,TGTGCCAGCAGGCAAAGACGGCCCGGGATTGGTCAAGAGACCCAGTACTTC
TRBJ2-7,many,NA,TRBV11-2,CASSLVMGGWARNEQYF,TGTGCCAGCAGCCTCGTTATGGGGGGTTGGGCCCGAAACGAGCAGTACTTC
TRBJ1-5,NA,TRBD1,TRBV28,CASSPDRGSNQPQHF,TGTGCCAGCAGCCCGGACAGGGGTAGCAATCAGCCCCAGCATTTT
TRBJ2-1,once,TRBD1,TRBV6-4,CASSEGQSPYNEQFF,TGTGCCAGCAGTGAGGGACAGAGCCCTTACAATGAGCAGTTCTTC
TRBJ2-1,NA,NA,TRBV14,CASSPRPGAGTYNEQFF,TGTGCCAGCAGCCCACGACCCGGGGCGGGGACCTACAATGAGCAGTTCTTC
TRBJ2-7,NA,NA,TRBV11-3,CASSLDRRGQYF,TGTGCCAGCAGCTTAGATCGGAGAGGGCAGTACTTC
TRBJ2-7,once,TRBD2,TRBV6-5,CASSYSPRGDYEQYF,TGTGCCAGCAGTTACTCTCCCCGGGGGGATTACGAGCAGTACTTC
TRBJ2-3,NA,NA,TRBV27,CASSLNLADTQYF,TGTGCCAGCAGTTTAAACCTAGCAGATACGCAGTATTTT
TRBJ1-1,NA,NA,TRBV4-1,CASSQELRDEAFF,TGCGCCAGCAGCCAAGAATTACGGGATGAAGCTTTCTTT
TRBJ2-7,NA,NA,TRBV24-1,CATSGDGLTYEQYF,TGTGCCACCAGTGGGGATGGTTTGACCTACGAGCAGTACTTC
TRBJ2-2,NA,NA,TRBV5-4,CASSFGATANTGELFF,TGTGCCAGCAGCTTCGGAGCGACCGCGAACACCGGGGAGCTGTTTTTT
TRBJ2-2,NA,TRBD2,TRBV5-1,CASSFIPGGPMAGELFF,TGCGCCAGCAGCTTTATTCCGGGGGGGCCGATGGCCGGGGAGCTGTTTTTT
TRBJ2-5,NA,TRBD2,TRBV5-1,CASSLPTGRGSQETQYF,TGCGCCAGCAGCTTGCCCACGGGGCGGGGGAGCCAAGAGACCCAGTACTTC
TRBJ2-7,once,NA,TRBV7-6,CASSLGPGLASSYEQYF,TGTGCCAGCAGCTTAGGCCCAGGACTTGCGAGCTCCTACGAGCAGTACTTC
TRBJ2-7,NA,NA,TRBV30,CAWSVELAREQYF,TGTGCCTGGAGTGTAGAGCTAGCCCGCGAGCAGTACTTC
TRBJ2-5,once,TRBD1,TRBV15,CATSTPGQGKETQYF,TGTGCCACCAGCACACCGGGACAGGGTAAAGAGACCCAGTACTTC
TRBJ1-1,NA,NA,TRBV7-6,CASSLETGTEAFF,TGTGCCAGCAGCTTAGAAACGGGCACTGAAGCTTTCTTT
TRBJ2-5,NA,TRBD2,TRBV5-1,CASSPGLAGGNRETQYF,TGCGCCAGCAGCCCGGGACTAGCGGGGGGTAATCGAGAGACCCAGTACTTC
TRBJ2-2,NA,NA,TRBV11-1,CASSQFNAGELFF,TGTGCCAGCAGCCAATTCAACGCCGGGGAGCTGTTTTTT
TRBJ2-2,NA,NA,TRBV4-2,CASSQDLRGAGELFF,TGTGCCAGCAGCCAAGATCTTCGCGGGGCCGGGGAGCTGTTTTTT
TRBJ2-7,NA,TRBD2,TRBV3-1/TRBV3-2,CASSQVGGSSSYEQYF,TGTGCCAGCAGCCAAGTGGGCGGGAGCAGCTCCTACGAGCAGTACTTC
TRBJ1-4,once,NA,TRBV11-2,CASSPPANEKLFF,TGTGCCAGCAGCCCCCCCGCGAATGAAAAACTGTTTTTT
TRBJ2-7,NA,NA,TRBV11-2,CASSLGAGPYYEQYF,TGTGCCAGCAGCTTAGGTGCAGGTCCTTACTACGAGCAGTACTTC
TRBJ1-1,NA,NA,TRBV30,CAWSPVKMNTEAFF,TGTGCCTGGAGTCCGGTCAAAATGAACACTGAAGCTTTCTTT
TRBJ2-1,once,NA,TRBV11-2,CASSYAVSSYNEQFF,TGTGCCAGCAGCTACGCTGTAAGCTCCTACAATGAGCAGTTCTTC
TRBJ2-1,once,NA,TRBV5-4,CASSLGTGRDYNEQFF,TGTGCCAGCAGCTTGGGAACGGGTAGGGACTACAATGAGCAGTTCTTC
TRBJ2-5,NA,NA,TRBV6-5,CASSRGQGGQETQYF,TGTGCCAGCAGCCGCGGACAGGGAGGGCAAGAGACCCAGTACTTC
TRBJ1-2,once,NA,TRBV4-1,CASRPIGTEVNYGYTF,TGCGCCAGCAGGCCAATCGGGACGGAGGTCAACTATGGCTACACCTTC
TRBJ1-1,NA,NA,TRBV6-5,CASSPPRGSYTEAFF,TGTGCCAGCAGTCCCCCCCGGGGCTCGTACACTGAAGCTTTCTTT
TRBJ2-1,NA,NA,TRBV12-5,CASGLGLSRGEQFF,TGTGCTAGTGGTTTGGGACTGTCGAGGGGTGAGCAGTTCTTC
TRBJ2-2,NA,TRBD2,TRBV7-2,CASSRTSGTLNTGELFF,TGTGCCAGCAGCCGGACTAGCGGGACTCTCAACACCGGGGAGCTGTTTTTT
TRBJ1-2,once,NA,TRBV4-1,CASSPWPGELFANYGYTF,TGCGCCAGCAGCCCCTGGCCGGGGGAGTTATTCGCTAACTATGGCTACACCTTC